This T cell receptor (beta chain) was observed in a study of OX40 agonist ivuxolimab in advanced cancers. Study-wide findings and caveats: Blood T cells, both CD4+ and CD8+, expanded clonally by week 6 at 0.1 to 3.0 mg/kg. Fewer expanded clones were found on average in CD4+ than in CD8+ T cells.

Repertoires were generated with immunoSEQ multiplex PCR, while TCRdb's copy carries only in-frame clones and drops some. Of 28,000 or so clones in the sample, around 86% were seen once. With respect to this clone: Its antigen is undetermined.

The sequencing used CD4+ or CD8+ T cells sorted from blood, collected in a trial of the OX40 agonist ivuxolimab. This clonotype was obtained from an adult with an advanced solid tumor such as melanoma, head and neck, liver or kidney cancer.

This chain's CDR3 is CASSWGAGYGYTF. As DNA, the CDR3 is TGTGCCAGCAGTTGGGGGGCCGGATATGGCTACACCTTC. The V gene is TRBV6-6, the J gene TRBJ1-2; TRBD1 might be the D (6 bases). Germline CDR1 is MNHNY and CDR2 is SVGAGI (reference sequence). The ends were cut back, 4 bases at V and 5 bases at J, with 11 bases in the middle. The CDR3 is 13 residues long.